Below, one T cell receptor (beta chain) is given with its context. Its antigen is not identified. Indicated treatment: oral pan-JAK inhibitor, 5-10 mg twice daily. PBMCs, the starting material, were the source of sorted CD4+ and CD8+ T cells. The entry originates in a study of CD8+ T cells in alopecia areata. Reverse transcribed after extraction, RNA yielded cDNA as the sequencing template. Some clones are missing from TCRdb's copy, which holds only in-frame ones; the method was immunoSEQ multiplex PCR. The sample includes approximately 130,000 clones, about 59% of them seen just once. Germline V gene data show CDR1 as PRHDT and CDR2 as FYEKMQ (reference sequence). The CDR3 totals 12 residues. V was cut by 1 base and J by 10 bases, with 5 bases left in between. Whole-study results and caveats: Within the top 100, expanded CD8+ clones significantly decreased with tofacitinib, as did scalp clonality.

This material consisted of CD4+ T cells sorted from blood, taken at week 4, from a patient treated with tofacitinib. The V gene is TRBV13, the J gene TRBJ1-6; D remains unclear. The receptor was derived from a human donor with alopecia areata. The CDR3 reads CASSLDPSPLHF. The CDR3 DNA reads TGTGCCAGCAGCTTAGATCCCTCACCCCTCCACTTT.